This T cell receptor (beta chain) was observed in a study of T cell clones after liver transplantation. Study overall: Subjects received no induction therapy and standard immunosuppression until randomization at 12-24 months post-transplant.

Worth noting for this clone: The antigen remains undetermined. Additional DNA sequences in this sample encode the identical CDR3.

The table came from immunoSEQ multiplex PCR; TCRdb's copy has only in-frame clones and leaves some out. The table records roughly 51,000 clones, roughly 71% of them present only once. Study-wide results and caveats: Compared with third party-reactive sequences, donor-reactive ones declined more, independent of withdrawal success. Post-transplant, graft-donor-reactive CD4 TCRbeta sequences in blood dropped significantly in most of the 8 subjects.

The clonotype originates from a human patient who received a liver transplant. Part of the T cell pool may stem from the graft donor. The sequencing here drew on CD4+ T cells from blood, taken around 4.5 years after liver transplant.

This chain's CDR3 is CSANPKGGYTF. The CDR3 region has the DNA TGCAGTGCTAACCCAAAAGGGGGCTACACCTTC. The genes are TRBV20-1 and TRBJ1-2; D is unresolved. V lost 4 bases and J 8 bases, leaving 11 bases between the germline ends. Looked up from germline, CDR1 is DFQATT and CDR2 is SNEGSKA (reference sequence). This CDR3 is built from 11 residues.